Following are 11 T cell receptor beta chains from one sample sequenced in a study of T-cell reconstitution after alpha-beta-depleted transplantation in children. It was with unique molecular identifiers that the TCRbeta library was prepared. In TCRdb, the PCR reads were re-called with MiXCR into one record per CDR3 protein. The sample lists 250,000 to 300,000 distinct CDR3 sequences, 9.9% occurring once. Source: PBMCs from the stem cell graft donor, taken from the stem cell graft. The source of these receptors is a human donor who donated a stem cell graft to a child with SCID.

This clonotype was counted only a few times. The chain links TRBV5-4 to TRBJ1-1; no definite D call. Trimming left V 0 bases short and J 8 bases short, with 8 bases between. Germline assignment: CDR1 SGHNT and CDR2 YYREEE (reference sequence). The CDR3 totals 12 residues. The chain's CDR3 is CASSLDFTEAFF. The CDR3 DNA is TGTGCCAGCAGCTTGGATTTCACCGAAGCTTTCTTT.

This clonotype was observed at least ten times. This chain links TRBV4-1 with TRBJ1-3; weak D call: TRBD1 (5 bases). Trimming stripped 0 bases from V and 4 bases from J, with 10 bases between. Germline lookup yields CDR1 MGHRA and CDR2 YSYEKL. The CDR3 is 15 amino acids. Here the CDR3 reads CASSQDSGSGNTIYF. CDR3 DNA sequence: TGCGCCAGCAGCCAAGACTCAGGGTCCGGAAACACCATATATTTT.

This clonotype was counted ten times or more. This chain links TRBV7-9 with TRBJ1-6, with 10 bases identical to TRBD1. CDR3 length: 17 residues. V lost 4 bases to trimming and J lost 10 bases; unmatched junction nucleotides: 13. CDR1 and CDR2 (germline): SEHNR, FQNEAQ (reference sequence). CDR3 loop: CASSSHDWTGGSSPLHF. For the CDR3, the DNA is TGTGCCAGCAGCTCTCACGATTGGACAGGGGGGAGCTCACCCCTCCACTTT.

The rearrangement uses TRBV12-3 or TRBV12-4 and TRBJ2-1, with D perhaps matching TRBD1 (5 bases). This CDR3 region has 12 residues. The V gene lost 10 bases and the J gene lost 7 bases, with 14 bases spanning the gap. For the CDR3, the DNA is TGTGCCATAATCCAGGGTCGGAATGAGCAGTTCTTC. This translates into CAIIQGRNEQFF.

This clonotype has just a few counts. This rearrangement joins TRBV29-1 to TRBJ2-5; no clear D. The germline V gene encodes CDR1 SQVTM and CDR2 ANQGSEA. Trimming removed 2 bases at V and 5 bases at J, with 12 bases between. CDR3 length: 13 amino acids. CDR3 sequence (DNA): TGCAGCGTTGAATGGATGGAACGGGAGACCCAGTACTTC. As protein: CSVEWMERETQYF.

This clonotype was seen repeatedly, ten times or more. The chain couples TRBV6-1 to TRBJ2-1, with TRBD2 matching 7 bases. The CDR3 is made up of 15 amino acids. In germline, CDR1 is MNHNS, CDR2 SASEGT. V was clipped by 6 bases and J by 3 bases; unmatched bases: 8. CDR3 in amino acids: CASRALGGNYNEQFF. For the CDR3, the DNA is TGTGCCAGCAGGGCCCTGGGGGGGAACTACAATGAGCAGTTCTTC.

CDR3 loop: CSVVNSLGEQYF. In DNA, the CDR3 is TGCAGCGTTGTAAATTCGTTGGGCGAGCAGTACTTC. This chain joins TRBV29-1 and TRBJ2-7, with D unresolved. Trimming stripped 4 bases from V and 6 bases from J, with 13 bases between. Germline V lookup: CDR1 SQVTM, CDR2 ANQGSEA. This CDR3 is 12 amino acids long.

This clonotype occurred many times. The V gene is TRBV5-5, the J gene TRBJ2-3; unclear D gene. This CDR3 region has 13 residues. V was pared by 7 bases and J by 2 bases, with 11 bases between. The germline CDR1 and CDR2 sequences are SGHKS and YYEKEE (reference sequence). CDR3 nucleotides: TGTGCCAGCTTCCCGAAGACCACAGATACGCAGTATTTT. Protein sequence: CASFPKTTDTQYF.

This chain joins TRBV12-3 or TRBV12-4 and TRBJ2-1; no definite D call. The CDR3 covers 12 residues. V was shortened by 5 bases and J by 9 bases, with 11 bases between the two germline ends. CDR3 sequence: CASSPMLSEQFF. CDR3 DNA: TGTGCCAGCAGTCCAATGTTAAGTGAGCAGTTCTTC.

This clonotype was observed many times. The rearrangement uses TRBV5-1 and TRBJ2-2; no firm D call. Germline V gene lookup returns CDR1 SGHRS and CDR2 YFSETQ. The CDR3 extends over 15 amino acids. Deletions cut 0 bases from V and 4 bases from J, with 10 bases between. The DNA for the CDR3 is TGCGCCAGCAGCTTGGCGGATGCACCCACCGGGGAGCTGTTTTTT. Protein: CASSLADAPTGELFF.

The table lists this clonotype with a few counts. V is TRBV6-2 or TRBV6-3 and J is TRBJ2-2; D may be TRBD1 (5 bases). The CDR3 runs 17 residues. V lost 2 bases and J 0 bases, leaving 13 bases between the germline ends. Germline values: CDR1 MNHEY, CDR2 SVGEGT. Here the CDR3 reads CASSYPKTAPNTGELFF. CDR3 DNA: TGTGCCAGCAGTTACCCCAAGACAGCTCCGAACACCGGGGAGCTGTTTTTT.